The 2 T cell receptor beta chains below were found in one sample sequenced in a study of blood T cells in healthy people across ages. For the second PCR, which ran for 7 to 11 cycles, a sample-barcoded 5' primer and a J-beta primer mix were used. A single record per CDR3 protein comes from TCRdb applying MiXCR to the 5' RACE reads. The table shows 700,000 to 950,000 distinct CDR3 sequences, with roughly 45% occurring only once. Material: blood. The receptors derive from a woman aged 55 to 70 in good health.

This clonotype was found a few times. This rearrangement joins TRBV29-1 to TRBJ1-5; D gene uncertain. From germline, CDR1 is SQVTM and CDR2 ANQGSEA. CDR3 length: 14 residues. V was cut by 7 bases and J by 5 bases, with 18 bases left in between. CDR3 sequence reads: CSAVSGAPDQPQHF. CDR3 DNA: TGCAGCGCGGTATCAGGTGCTCCTGATCAGCCCCAGCATTTT.

With respect to this clonotype: An end of the junction differs from the germline gene, which may be a read error. The chain recombines TRBV7-2 with TRBJ2-5; 11 nucleotides line up with TRBD1. The CDR3 runs 15 residues. Germline V CDR1 and CDR2: SGHTA, FQGNSA. In DNA form, the CDR3 reads TGTGCCAGCAGCTTAGGGACAGGGGGCTCGAAGACCCGGTACTTC. It codes for CASSLGTGGSKTRYF.